This TCR beta chain stems from a study of early T cells in non-severe SARS-CoV-2 infection. Study background: Alpha and beta chains were unpaired, from unsorted whole-blood bulk RNA.

A word on this clonotype: The antigen is not known.

Individual cDNA molecules were tagged with unique molecular identifiers, the study reported. Each CDR3 protein is one row after TCRdb ran MiXCR on the 5' RACE reads. The sample holds about 77,000 distinct CDR3 sequences, 9% to 10% seen once. Study findings and constraints: Using VDJdb, the matching emphasized anti-spike CD8 responses while missing private and CD4 specificities.

The germline CDR1 and CDR2 sequences are MDHEN and SYDVKM. J gave up 7 bases and V 3 bases, and 6 bases lay outside the gene matches. This CDR3 comprises 13 residues. The TCR was taken from an adult who was a healthcare worker with PCR-confirmed SARS-CoV-2 infection or an uninfected control (not recorded which). Sample: whole blood. This chain joins TRBV28 and TRBJ2-7, with 7 bases aligning to TRBD1. The CDR3 nucleotides read TGTGCCAGCAGTTTCCCAGGGGGATATGAGCAGTACTTC. It translates to CASSFPGGYEQYF.